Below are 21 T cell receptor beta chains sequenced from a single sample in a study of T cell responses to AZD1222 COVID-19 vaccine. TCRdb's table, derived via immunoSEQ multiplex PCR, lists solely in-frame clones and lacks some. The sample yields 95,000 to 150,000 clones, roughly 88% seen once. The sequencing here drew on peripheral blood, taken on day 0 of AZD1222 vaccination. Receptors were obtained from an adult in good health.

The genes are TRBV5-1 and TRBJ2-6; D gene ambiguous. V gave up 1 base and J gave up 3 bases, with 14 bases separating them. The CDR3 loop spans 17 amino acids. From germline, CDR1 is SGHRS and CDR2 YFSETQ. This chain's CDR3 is CASSLYGHKGGANVLTF. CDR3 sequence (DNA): TGCGCCAGCAGCTTGTACGGGCACAAAGGTGGGGCCAACGTCCTGACTTTC.

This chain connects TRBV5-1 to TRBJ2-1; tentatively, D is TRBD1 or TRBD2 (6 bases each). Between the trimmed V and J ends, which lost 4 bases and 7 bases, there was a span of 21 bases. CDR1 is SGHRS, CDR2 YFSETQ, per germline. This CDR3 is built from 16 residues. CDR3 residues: CASSPWGAGARNEQFF. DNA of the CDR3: TGCGCCAGCAGCCCCTGGGGGGCAGGGGCTCGGAATGAGCAGTTCTTC.

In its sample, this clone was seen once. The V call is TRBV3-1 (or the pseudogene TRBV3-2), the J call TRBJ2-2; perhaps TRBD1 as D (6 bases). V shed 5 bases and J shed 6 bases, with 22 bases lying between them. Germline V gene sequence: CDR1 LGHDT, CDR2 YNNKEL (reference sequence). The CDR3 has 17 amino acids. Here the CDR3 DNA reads TGTGCCAGCAGCTCCGCGATTAAACAGGGATTAGCCGGGGAGCTGTTTTTT. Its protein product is CASSSAIKQGLAGELFF.

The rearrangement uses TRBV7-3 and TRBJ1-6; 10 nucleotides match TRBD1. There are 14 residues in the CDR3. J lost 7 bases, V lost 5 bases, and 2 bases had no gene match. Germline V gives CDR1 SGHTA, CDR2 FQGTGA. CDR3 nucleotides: TGTGCCAGCAGCGAGACAGGGGGCAATTCACCCCTCCACTTT. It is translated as CASSETGGNSPLHF.

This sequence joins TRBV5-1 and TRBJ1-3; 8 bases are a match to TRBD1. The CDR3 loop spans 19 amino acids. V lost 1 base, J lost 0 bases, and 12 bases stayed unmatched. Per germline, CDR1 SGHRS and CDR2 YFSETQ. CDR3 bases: TGCGCCAGCAGCTTGAGGACAGGGCAACCATTGAGCTCTGGAAACACCATATATTTT. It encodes CASSLRTGQPLSSGNTIYF. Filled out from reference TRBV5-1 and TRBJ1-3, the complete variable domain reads KAGVTQTPRYLIKTRGQQVTLSCSPISGHRSVSWYQQTPGQGLQFLFEYFSETQRNKGNFPGRFSGRQFSNSRSEMNVSTLELGDSALYLCASSLRTGQPLSSGNTIYFGEGSWLTVV.

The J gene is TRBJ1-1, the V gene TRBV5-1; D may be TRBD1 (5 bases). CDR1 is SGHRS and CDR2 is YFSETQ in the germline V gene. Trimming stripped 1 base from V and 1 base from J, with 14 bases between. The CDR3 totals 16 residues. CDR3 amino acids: CASSLRVDRRNTEAFF. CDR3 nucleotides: TGCGCCAGCAGCTTGAGAGTTGACAGACGGAACACTGAAGCTTTCTTT.

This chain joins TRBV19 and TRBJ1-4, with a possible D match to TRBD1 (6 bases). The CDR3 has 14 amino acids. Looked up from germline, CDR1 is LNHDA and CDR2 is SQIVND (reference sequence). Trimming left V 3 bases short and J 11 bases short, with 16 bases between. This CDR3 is CASSILTDRSKLFF. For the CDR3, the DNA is TGTGCCAGTAGTATCCTCACCGACAGGAGTAAACTGTTTTTT.

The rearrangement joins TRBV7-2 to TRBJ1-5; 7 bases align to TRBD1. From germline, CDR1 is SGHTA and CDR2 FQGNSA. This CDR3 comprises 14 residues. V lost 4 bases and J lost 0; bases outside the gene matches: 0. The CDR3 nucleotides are TGTGCCAGCAGCTGGGACAGTAGCAATCAGCCCCAGCATTTT. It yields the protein CASSWDSSNQPQHF.

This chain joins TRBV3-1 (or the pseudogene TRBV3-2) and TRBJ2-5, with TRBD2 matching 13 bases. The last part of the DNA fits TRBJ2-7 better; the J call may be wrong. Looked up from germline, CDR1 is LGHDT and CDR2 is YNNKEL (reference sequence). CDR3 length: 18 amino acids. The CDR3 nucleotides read TGTGCCAGCAGCCAAGATACTAGCGGGGGGGTCCTTTTACGCGAGCAGTACTTC. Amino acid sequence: CASSQDTSGGVLLREQYF.

The CDR3 DNA reads TGTGCCAGCCGACAGGGGGAAAAACTGTTTTTT. Translating gives CASRQGEKLFF. The chain couples TRBV2 to TRBJ1-4; 8 bases map to TRBD1. Germline V gives CDR1 SNHLY, CDR2 FYNNEI. CDR3 size: 11 residues. Trimming took 8 bases from V and 8 from J; bases not matched to a gene: 1.

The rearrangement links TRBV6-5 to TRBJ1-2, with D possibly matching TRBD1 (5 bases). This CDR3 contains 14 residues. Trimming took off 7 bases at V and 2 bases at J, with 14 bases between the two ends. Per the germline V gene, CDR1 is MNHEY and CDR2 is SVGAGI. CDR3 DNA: TGTGCCAGCACTCCGTCACAGGCCAACTATGGCTACACCTTC. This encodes CASTPSQANYGYTF.

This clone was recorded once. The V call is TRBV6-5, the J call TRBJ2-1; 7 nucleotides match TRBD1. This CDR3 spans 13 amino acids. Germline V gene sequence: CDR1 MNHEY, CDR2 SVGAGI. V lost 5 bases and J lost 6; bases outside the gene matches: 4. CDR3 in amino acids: CASSTGQRNEQFF. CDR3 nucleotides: TGTGCCAGCAGTACGGGACAGCGCAATGAGCAGTTCTTC.

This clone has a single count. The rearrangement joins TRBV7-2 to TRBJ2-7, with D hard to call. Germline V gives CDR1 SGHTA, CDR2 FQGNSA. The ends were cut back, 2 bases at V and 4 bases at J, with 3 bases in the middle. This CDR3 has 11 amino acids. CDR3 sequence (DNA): TGTGCCAGCAGCTTAACTTACGAGCAGTACTTC. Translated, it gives CASSLTYEQYF.

The CDR3 sequence is CASSQESAPQGRAGYTF. Here the CDR3 DNA reads TGCGCCAGCAGCCAAGAATCGGCCCCACAGGGGAGGGCTGGCTACACCTTC. The chain couples TRBV4-3 to TRBJ1-2; 7 bases align to TRBD1. This CDR3 spans 17 amino acids. CDR1 and CDR2 from the germline V gene are LGHNA and YSLEER. After removal of 0 bases from V and 7 bases from J, the junction contained 14 bases not matched to a gene.

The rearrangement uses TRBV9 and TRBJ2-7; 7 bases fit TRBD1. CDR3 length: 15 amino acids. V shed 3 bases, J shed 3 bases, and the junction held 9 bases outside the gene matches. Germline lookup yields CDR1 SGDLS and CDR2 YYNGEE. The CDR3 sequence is CASSATPGQLYEQYF. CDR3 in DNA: TGTGCCAGCAGCGCCACACCGGGACAGCTCTACGAGCAGTACTTC. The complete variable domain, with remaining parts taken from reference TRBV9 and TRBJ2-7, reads DSGVTQTPKHLITATGQRVTLRCSPRSGDLSVYWYQQSLDQGLQFLIQYYNGEERAKGNILERFSAQQFPDLHSELNLSSLELGDSALYFCASSATPGQLYEQYFGPGTRLTVT.

The CDR3 DNA reads TGTGCCAGCAGTACAGCGAACACTGAAGCTTTCTTT. Its translation: CASSTANTEAFF. The chain joins TRBV6-5 to TRBJ1-1; no definite D call. The germline V and J ends were trimmed by 5 bases and 1 base, with 5 bases remaining between them. The CDR3 has 12 amino acids. The germline V gene encodes CDR1 MNHEY and CDR2 SVGAGI.

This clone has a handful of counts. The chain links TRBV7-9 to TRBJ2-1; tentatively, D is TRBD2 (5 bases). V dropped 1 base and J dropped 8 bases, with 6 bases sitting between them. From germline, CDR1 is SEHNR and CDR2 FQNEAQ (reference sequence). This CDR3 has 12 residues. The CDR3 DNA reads TGTGCCAGCAGCTTAGTGAGGGATGAGCAGTTCTTC. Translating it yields CASSLVRDEQFF.

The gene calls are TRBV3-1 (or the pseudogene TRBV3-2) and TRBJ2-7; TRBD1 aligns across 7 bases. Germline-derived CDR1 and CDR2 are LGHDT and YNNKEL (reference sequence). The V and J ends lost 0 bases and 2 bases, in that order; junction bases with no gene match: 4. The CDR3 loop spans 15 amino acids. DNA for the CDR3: TGTGCCAGCAGCCAAGAGCAGGGGGTAACCTACGAGCAGTACTTC. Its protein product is CASSQEQGVTYEQYF.

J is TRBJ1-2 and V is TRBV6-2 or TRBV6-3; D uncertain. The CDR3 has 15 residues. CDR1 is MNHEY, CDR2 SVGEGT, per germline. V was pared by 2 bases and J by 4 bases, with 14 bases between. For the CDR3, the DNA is TGTGCCAGCAGTTACGAGACCTTCCTTACCTATGGCTACACCTTC. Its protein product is CASSYETFLTYGYTF.

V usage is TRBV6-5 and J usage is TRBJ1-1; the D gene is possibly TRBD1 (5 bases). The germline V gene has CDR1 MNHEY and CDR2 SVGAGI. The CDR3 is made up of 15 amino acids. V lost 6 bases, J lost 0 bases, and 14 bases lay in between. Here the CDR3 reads CASSRPGTVNTEAFF. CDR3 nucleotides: TGTGCCAGCAGCCGCCCCGGGACGGTGAACACTGAAGCTTTCTTT.

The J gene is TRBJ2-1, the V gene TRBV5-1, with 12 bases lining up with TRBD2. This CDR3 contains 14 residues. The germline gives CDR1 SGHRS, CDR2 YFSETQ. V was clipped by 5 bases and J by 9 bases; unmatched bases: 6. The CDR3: CASRPTSGGLEQFF. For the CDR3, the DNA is TGCGCCAGCAGGCCGACTAGCGGGGGCCTTGAGCAGTTCTTC.